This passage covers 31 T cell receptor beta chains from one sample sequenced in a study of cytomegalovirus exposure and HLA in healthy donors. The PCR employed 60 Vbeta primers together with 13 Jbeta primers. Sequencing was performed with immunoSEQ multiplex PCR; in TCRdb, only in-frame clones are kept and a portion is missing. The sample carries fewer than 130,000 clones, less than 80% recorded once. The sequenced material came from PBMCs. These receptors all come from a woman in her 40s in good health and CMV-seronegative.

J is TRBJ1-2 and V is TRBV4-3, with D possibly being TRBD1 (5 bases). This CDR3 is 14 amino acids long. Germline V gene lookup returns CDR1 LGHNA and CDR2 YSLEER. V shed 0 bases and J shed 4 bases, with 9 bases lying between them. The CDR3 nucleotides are TGCGCCAGCAGCCAAGAGGAGGGGTTCTATGGCTACACCTTC. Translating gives CASSQEEGFYGYTF.

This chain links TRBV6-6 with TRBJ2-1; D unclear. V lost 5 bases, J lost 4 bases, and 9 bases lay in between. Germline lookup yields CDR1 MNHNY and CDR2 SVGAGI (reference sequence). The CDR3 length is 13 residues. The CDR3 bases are TGTGCCAGCAGTCCCGCCGGGTACAATGAGCAGTTCTTC. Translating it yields CASSPAGYNEQFF.

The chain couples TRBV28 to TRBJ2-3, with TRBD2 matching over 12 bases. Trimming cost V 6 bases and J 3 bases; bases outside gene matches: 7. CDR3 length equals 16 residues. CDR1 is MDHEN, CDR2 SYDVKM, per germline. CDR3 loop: CASSIITSGGTDTQYF. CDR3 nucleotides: TGTGCCAGCAGCATCATCACTAGCGGGGGGACAGATACGCAGTATTTT.

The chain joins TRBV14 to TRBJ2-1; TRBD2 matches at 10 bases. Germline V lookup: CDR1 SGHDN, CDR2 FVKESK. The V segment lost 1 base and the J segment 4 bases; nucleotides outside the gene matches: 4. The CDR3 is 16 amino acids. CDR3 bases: TGTGCCAGCAGCCAAGGGGGACTAGCGAGTTACAATGAGCAGTTCTTC. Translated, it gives CASSQGGLASYNEQFF.

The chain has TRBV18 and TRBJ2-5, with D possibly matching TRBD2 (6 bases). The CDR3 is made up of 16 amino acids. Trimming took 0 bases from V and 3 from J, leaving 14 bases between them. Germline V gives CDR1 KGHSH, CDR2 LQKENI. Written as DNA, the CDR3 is TGTGCCAGCTCACCACCGGGGCTGGGGGGAGAAGAGACCCAGTACTTC. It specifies CASSPPGLGGEETQYF.

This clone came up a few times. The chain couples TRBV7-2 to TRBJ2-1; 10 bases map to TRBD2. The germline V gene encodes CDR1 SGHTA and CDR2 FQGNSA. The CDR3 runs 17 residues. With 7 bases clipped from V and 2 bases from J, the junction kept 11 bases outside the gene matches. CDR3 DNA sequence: TGTGCCAGCAAGCTGTCTAGCGGGAGTAGCGCCTACAATGAGCAGTTCTTC. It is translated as CASKLSSGSSAYNEQFF. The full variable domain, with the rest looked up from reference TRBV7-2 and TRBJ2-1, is GAGVSQSPSNKVTEKGKDVELRCDPISGHTALYWYRQSLGQGLEFLIYFQGNSAPDKSGLPSDRFSAERTGGSVSTLTIQRTQQEDSAVYLCASKLSSGSSAYNEQFFGPGTRLTVL.

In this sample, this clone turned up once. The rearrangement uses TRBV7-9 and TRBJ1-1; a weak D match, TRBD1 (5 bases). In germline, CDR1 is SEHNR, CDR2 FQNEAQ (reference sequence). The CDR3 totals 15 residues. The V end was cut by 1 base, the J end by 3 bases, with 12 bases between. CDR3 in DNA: TGTGCCAGCAGCTTAGTTAGGGGTCAGGACACTGAAGCTTTCTTT. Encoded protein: CASSLVRGQDTEAFF. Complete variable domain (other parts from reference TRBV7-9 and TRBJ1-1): DTGVSQNPRHKITKRGQNVTFRCDPISEHNRLYWYRQTLGQGPEFLTYFQNEAQLEKSRLLSDRFSAERPKGSFSTLEIQRTEQGDSAMYLCASSLVRGQDTEAFFGQGTRLTVV.

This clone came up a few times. The CDR3 region is CSAIRGEGGVTDTQYF. In nucleotides, the CDR3 is TGCAGCGCTATACGCGGGGAGGGAGGGGTGACAGATACGCAGTATTTT. The V call is TRBV29-1, the J call TRBJ2-3, with 7 bases identical to TRBD2. Germline assignment: CDR1 SQVTM and CDR2 ANQGSEA. Trimming took 7 bases from V and 3 from J; bases not matched to a gene: 16. This CDR3 comprises 16 residues.

This CDR3 reads CASSQDPSGVYEQYF. CDR3 DNA: TGCGCCAGCAGCCAAGATCCAAGCGGGGTCTACGAGCAGTACTTC. This chain uses TRBV4-1 with TRBJ2-7; TRBD2 aligns across 7 bases. The germline V gene encodes CDR1 MGHRA and CDR2 YSYEKL. This CDR3 has 15 amino acids. V shed 0 bases and J 3 bases; nucleotides not matched to a gene: 5.

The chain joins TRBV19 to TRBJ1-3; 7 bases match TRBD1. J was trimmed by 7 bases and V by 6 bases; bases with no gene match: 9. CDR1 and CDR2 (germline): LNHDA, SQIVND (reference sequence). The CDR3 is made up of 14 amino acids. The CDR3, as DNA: TGTGCCAGTAGAGCTCCGGGACAGAAGAACACCATATATTTT. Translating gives CASRAPGQKNTIYF.

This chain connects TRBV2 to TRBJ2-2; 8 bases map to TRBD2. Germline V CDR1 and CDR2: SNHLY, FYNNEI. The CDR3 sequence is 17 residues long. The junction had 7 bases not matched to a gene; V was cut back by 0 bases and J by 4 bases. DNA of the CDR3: TGTGCCAGCAGTGAAGCCCACCGGGGGGGATCCACCGGGGAGCTGTTTTTT. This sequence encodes CASSEAHRGGSTGELFF.

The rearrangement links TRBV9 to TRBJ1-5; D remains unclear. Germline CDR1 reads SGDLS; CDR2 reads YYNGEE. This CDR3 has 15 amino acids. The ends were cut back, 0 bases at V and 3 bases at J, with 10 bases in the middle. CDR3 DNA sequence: TGTGCCAGCAGCGTAGAAGCAGGATACAATCAGCCCCAGCATTTT. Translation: CASSVEAGYNQPQHF.

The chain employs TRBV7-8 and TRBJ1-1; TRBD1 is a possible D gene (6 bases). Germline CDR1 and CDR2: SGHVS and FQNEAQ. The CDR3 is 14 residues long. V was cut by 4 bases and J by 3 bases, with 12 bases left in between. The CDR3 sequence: CASSSRGGDTEAFF. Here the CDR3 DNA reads TGTGCCAGCAGCTCCAGGGGTGGGGACACTGAAGCTTTCTTT.

As DNA, the CDR3 is TGCGCCAGCACCTTCCAGAGACAGGGAGCACGCGAGCAGTACTTC. Translated, it gives CASTFQRQGAREQYF. This chain joins TRBV10-2 and TRBJ2-5, with 7 bases identical to TRBD1. The J call may be mistaken, given a closer DNA end match to TRBJ2-7. Germline V gives CDR1 WSHSY, CDR2 SAAADI. CDR3 length: 15 amino acids.

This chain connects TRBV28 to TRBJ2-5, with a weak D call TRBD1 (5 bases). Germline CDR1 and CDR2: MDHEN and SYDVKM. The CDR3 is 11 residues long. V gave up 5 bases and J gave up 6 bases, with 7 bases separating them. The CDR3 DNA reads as TGTGCCAGCAGTGGGGCTCAGACCCAGTACTTC. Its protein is CASSGAQTQYF.

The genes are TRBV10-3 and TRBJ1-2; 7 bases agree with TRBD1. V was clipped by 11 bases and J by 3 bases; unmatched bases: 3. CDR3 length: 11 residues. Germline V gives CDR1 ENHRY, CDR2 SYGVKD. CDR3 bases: TGTGCCGCTACAGGGGACTATGGCTACACCTTC. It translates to CAATGDYGYTF.

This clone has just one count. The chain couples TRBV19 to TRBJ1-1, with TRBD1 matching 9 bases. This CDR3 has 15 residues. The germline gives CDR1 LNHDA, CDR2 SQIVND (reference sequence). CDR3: CATQRDRVGNTEAFF. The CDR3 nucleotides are TGTGCAACTCAACGGGACAGGGTAGGGAACACTGAAGCTTTCTTT.

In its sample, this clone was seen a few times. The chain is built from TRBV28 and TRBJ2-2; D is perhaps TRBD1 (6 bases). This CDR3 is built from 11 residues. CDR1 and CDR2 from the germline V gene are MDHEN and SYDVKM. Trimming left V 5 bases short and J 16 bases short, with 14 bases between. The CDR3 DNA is TGTGCCAGCAGTAGAAGGGGGACCTGGTTTTTT. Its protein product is CASSRRGTWFF.

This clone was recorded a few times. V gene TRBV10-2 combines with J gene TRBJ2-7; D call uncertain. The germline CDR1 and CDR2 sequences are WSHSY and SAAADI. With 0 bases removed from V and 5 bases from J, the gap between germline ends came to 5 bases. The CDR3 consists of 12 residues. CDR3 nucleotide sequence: TGCGCCAGCAGTGAGTCAGGAGACGAGCAGTACTTC. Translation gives CASSESGDEQYF.

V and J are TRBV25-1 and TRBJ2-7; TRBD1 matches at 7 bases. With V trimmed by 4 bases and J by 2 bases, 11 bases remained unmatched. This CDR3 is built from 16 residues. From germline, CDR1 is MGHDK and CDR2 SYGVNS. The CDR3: CASSAIGTALTYEQYF. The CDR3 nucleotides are TGTGCCAGCAGTGCCATCGGGACAGCCTTAACCTACGAGCAGTACTTC.

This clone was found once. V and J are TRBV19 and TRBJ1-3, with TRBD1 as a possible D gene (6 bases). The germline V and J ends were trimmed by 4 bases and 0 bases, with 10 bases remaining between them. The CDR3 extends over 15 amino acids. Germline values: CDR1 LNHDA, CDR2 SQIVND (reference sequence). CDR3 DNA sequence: TGTGCCAGTAGTACGGACAGAAACTCTGGAAACACCATATATTTT. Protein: CASSTDRNSGNTIYF.

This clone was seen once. The CDR3 region has the DNA TGTGCCAGCTCTCGGGGGGGCCGCCCAGATACGCAGTATTTT. This gives the protein CASSRGGRPDTQYF. The gene calls are TRBV6-5 and TRBJ2-3; 8 nucleotides match TRBD2. J lost 4 bases, V lost 8 bases, and 8 bases had no gene match. The germline V gene has CDR1 MNHEY and CDR2 SVGAGI. The CDR3 is made up of 14 amino acids.

The CDR3 loop is CASSYVKRGEQFF. CDR3 bases: TGTGCCAGCAGTTACGTCAAAAGGGGCGAGCAGTTCTTC. This chain uses TRBV6-5 with TRBJ2-1; possible D gene TRBD1, 5 bases. Deletions cut 2 bases from V and 10 bases from J, with 12 bases between. Looked up from germline, CDR1 is MNHEY and CDR2 is SVGAGI. The CDR3 has 13 amino acids.

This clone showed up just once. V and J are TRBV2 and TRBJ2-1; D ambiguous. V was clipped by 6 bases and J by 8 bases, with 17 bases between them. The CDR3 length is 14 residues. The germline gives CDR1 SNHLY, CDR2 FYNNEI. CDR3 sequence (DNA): TGTGCCAGCAGACCTCTCCGCCATAGCCATGAGCAGTTCTTC. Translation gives CASRPLRHSHEQFF. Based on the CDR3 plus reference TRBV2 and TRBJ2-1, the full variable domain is EPEVTQTPSHQVTQMGQEVILRCVPISNHLYFYWYRQILGQKVEFLVSFYNNEISEKSEIFDDQFSVERPDGSNFTLKIRSTKLEDSAMYFCASRPLRHSHEQFFGPGTRLTVL.

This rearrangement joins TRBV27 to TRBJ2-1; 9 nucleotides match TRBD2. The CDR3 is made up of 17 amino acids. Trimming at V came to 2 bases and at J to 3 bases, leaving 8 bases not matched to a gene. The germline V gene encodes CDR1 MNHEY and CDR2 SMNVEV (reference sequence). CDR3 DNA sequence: TGTGCCAGCAGTTTAGGTCTTAGCGGGAGATTCTACAATGAGCAGTTCTTC. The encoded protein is CASSLGLSGRFYNEQFF.

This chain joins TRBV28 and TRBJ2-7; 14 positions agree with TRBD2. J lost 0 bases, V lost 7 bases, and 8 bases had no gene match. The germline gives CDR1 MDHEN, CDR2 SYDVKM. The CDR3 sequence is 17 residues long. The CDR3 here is CASIESGTSGSSYEQYF. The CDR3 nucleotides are TGTGCCAGCATAGAGTCGGGGACTAGCGGGAGCTCCTACGAGCAGTACTTC. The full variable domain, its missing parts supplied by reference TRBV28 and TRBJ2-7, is DVKVTQSSRYLVKRTGEKVFLECVQDMDHENMFWYRQDPGLGLRLIYFSYDVKMKEKGDIPEGYSVSREKKERFSLILESASTNQTSMYLCASIESGTSGSSYEQYFGPGTRLTVT.

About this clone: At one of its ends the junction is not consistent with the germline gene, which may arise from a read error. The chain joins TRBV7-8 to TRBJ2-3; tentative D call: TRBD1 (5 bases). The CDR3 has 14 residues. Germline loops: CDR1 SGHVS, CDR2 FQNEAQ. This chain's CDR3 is CASSLEGLTGTQYF. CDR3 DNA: TGTGCCAGCAGCTTAGAGGGCTTAACAGGTACGCAGTATTTT.

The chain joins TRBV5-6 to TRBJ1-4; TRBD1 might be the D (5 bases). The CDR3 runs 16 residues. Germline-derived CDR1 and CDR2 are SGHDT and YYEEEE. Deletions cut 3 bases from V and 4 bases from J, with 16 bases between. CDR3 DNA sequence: TGTGCCAGCAGCTCGATAACCAGGGAATATAATGAAAAACTGTTTTTT. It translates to CASSSITREYNEKLFF.

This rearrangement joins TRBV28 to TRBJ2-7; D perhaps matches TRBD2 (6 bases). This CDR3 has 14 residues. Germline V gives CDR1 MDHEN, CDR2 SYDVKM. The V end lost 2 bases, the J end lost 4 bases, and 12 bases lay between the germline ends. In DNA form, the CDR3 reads TGTGCCAGCAGTTTAGGGAGTCGGGAGTACGAGCAGTACTTC. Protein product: CASSLGSREYEQYF.

The CDR3 DNA reads as TGCAGCGTTTCTTTATCCTACGAGCAGTACTTC. This translates into CSVSLSYEQYF. The rearrangement links TRBV29-1 to TRBJ2-7; D gene uncertain. The CDR3 runs 11 residues. CDR1 is SQVTM and CDR2 is ANQGSEA in the germline V gene. Deletions cut 5 bases from V and 1 base from J, with 6 bases between.

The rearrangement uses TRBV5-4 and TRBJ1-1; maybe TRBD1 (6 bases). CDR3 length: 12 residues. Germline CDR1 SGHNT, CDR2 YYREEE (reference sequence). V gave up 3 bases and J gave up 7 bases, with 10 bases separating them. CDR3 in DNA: TGTGCCAGCAGCTCCGGACAGTATGAAGCTTTCTTT. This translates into CASSSGQYEAFF. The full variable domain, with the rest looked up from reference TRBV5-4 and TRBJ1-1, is ETGVTQSPTHLIKTRGQQVTLRCSSQSGHNTVSWYQQALGQGPQFIFQYYREEENGRGNFPPRFSGLQFPNYSSELNVNALELDDSALYLCASSSGQYEAFFGQGTRLTVV.